The 3 T cell receptor beta chains below were found in one sample sequenced in a study of blood T cells in healthy people across ages (dated by TCRdb to 2015 to 2017). The library was produced with 5' RACE. This sample was sequenced with an Illumina HiSeq 2500. A second PCR of roughly 6 to 12 cycles was run with a J-beta primer mix and a sample-barcoded 5' primer. TCRdb reprocessing: public reads trimmed at Q25 with fastp, clones called with MiXCR, in-frame beta chains kept. Every distinct CDR3 protein forms one entry, paired with its most common genes and DNA. This sample holds over 1.5 million distinct CDR3 sequences; about 50% were observed only once. In total, the top ten clones hold around 2.1% of the sample. The specimen sequenced was blood. The receptors come from a woman between 35 and 50 years old in good health.

V and J are TRBV20-1 and TRBJ2-1, with 7 positions matching TRBD2. This CDR3 contains 15 residues. Per germline, CDR1 DFQATT and CDR2 SNEGSKA (reference sequence). With 7 bases clipped from V and 0 bases from J, the junction kept 9 bases outside the gene matches. The DNA of the CDR3 is TGCAGTGTCGTGACTAGCCTGAGCTCCTACAATGAGCAGTTCTTC. It specifies CSVVTSLSSYNEQFF.

This CDR3 is CASSQGVNPYEQYF. In DNA, the CDR3 is TGTGCCAGCAGCCAAGGAGTAAACCCCTACGAGCAGTACTTC. The V call is TRBV3-1, the J call TRBJ2-7; D remains unclear. CDR1 and CDR2 from the germline V gene are LGHDT and YNNKEL (reference sequence). V lost 1 base and J 2 bases, leaving 9 bases between the germline ends. The CDR3 totals 14 residues.

The chain uses TRBV6-2 or TRBV6-3 and TRBJ2-7; D unresolved. TRBJ2-5 explains the end of the DNA better; the J call may be wrong. This CDR3 contains 14 residues. From germline, CDR1 is MNHEY and CDR2 SVGEGT. CDR3 DNA: TGTGCCAGCAGTGACGGTATAGTGGCGGAGACCCAGTACTTC. It translates to CASSDGIVAETQYF.